This T cell receptor beta chain is drawn from a study of response to subunit inactivated influenza vaccine. Overall study findings and caveats: A suggestion made by the authors is that each seasonal influenza vaccination recruits few new T cells.

Notes on this clonotype: Its antigen is as yet unknown.

TCRdb re-called the RT-PCR reads through MiXCR, storing one row per CDR3 protein. The data contain around 530,000 distinct CDR3 sequences, over 9.5% of them singletons. CDR1 is MDHEN and CDR2 is SYDVKM in the germline V gene. Trimming removed 3 bases from V and 1 base from J, with 16 bases in between. The CDR3 sequence is 16 residues long. The specimen comprised PBMCs from blood, sampled on the day of vaccination. The rearrangement joins TRBV28 to TRBJ2-7; weak D call: TRBD1 (5 bases). The clonotype originates from a man aged 50 to 60 who received an inactivated influenza vaccine. The CDR3 sequence is CASSLADNSPSYEQYF. The CDR3 DNA reads TGTGCCAGCAGTTTGGCGGACAACTCGCCTTCCTACGAGCAGTACTTC.